This T cell receptor beta chain came from a study of cytomegalovirus exposure and HLA in healthy donors. Study conclusions and caveats: In a later analysis, HLA-associated TCR beta chains were more clonally expanded than equally common others. It was in a later analysis that TCR association rates were seen to vary by HLA locus, highest for DRB1 and lowest for HLA-C. In a later analysis, TCR beta V- and J-gene trimming showed a link to a missense DCLRE1C variant.

From germline, CDR1 is SEHNR and CDR2 FQNEAQ (reference sequence). The CDR3 has 12 amino acids. Regarding this clone: As yet, its antigen is unknown.

PCR primers comprised 60 Vbeta and 13 Jbeta primers. TCRdb's copy holds only in-frame clones and misses some; the assay was immunoSEQ multiplex PCR. The table has around 140,000 clones, approximately 82% seen once. The sequence was obtained from a man aged 30-40 years in good health and CMV-seropositive. The rearrangement links TRBV7-9 to TRBJ2-1; 9 bases are a match to TRBD2. The sequenced sample consisted of PBMCs. The CDR3 sequence is CSVRREGNEQFF. For the CDR3, the DNA is TGTTCCGTCCGGCGGGAGGGGAATGAGCAGTTCTTC. Using reference TRBV7-9 and TRBJ2-1 for the parts outside the CDR3, the full variable domain is DTGVSQNPRHKITKRGQNVTFRCDPISEHNRLYWYRQTLGQGPEFLTYFQNEAQLEKSRLLSDRFSAERPKGSFSTLEIQRTEQGDSAMYLCSVRREGNEQFFGPGTRLTVL.